This T cell receptor beta chain was recorded in a study of blood T cell repertoires in COVID-19. Study-level information: Acute and convalescent COVID-19 samples came from the United States, Italy and Spain.

The Seattle patients, enrolled during active infection, were followed longitudinally. Germline loops: CDR1 MDHEN, CDR2 SYDVKM. J lost 9 bases, V lost 2 bases, and 10 bases had no gene match. The CDR3 sequence is 15 residues long. Per the authors' pipeline: Nucleated cell number was recorded as an estimate derived from reference gene primer amplification. Method: immunoSEQ multiplex PCR; TCRdb's copy keeps in-frame clones and lacks some. The DNA gave D and trimming, while V, J and clone size come from that table. Seen here are approximately 290,000 clones, roughly four fifths observed once, and the top ten hold around 14%.

This clonotype was sampled from a person aged 70 to 85 with COVID-19, enrolled during active disease. The V and J genes are TRBV28 and TRBJ1-5; TRBD1 matches at 7 bases. Sample: peripheral blood. CDR3 protein: CASSLPVQGGRPQHF. The CDR3 nucleotides read TGTGCCAGCAGTTTACCCGTTCAGGGGGGAAGGCCCCAGCATTTT.